This T cell receptor beta chain is from a study of T cell responses to AZD1222 COVID-19 vaccine. The assay was immunoSEQ multiplex PCR, and TCRdb's table has in-frame clones only and misses some. In the table there are about 75,000 clones, roughly 87% of which are singletons. Trimming left V 3 bases short and J 6 bases short, with 16 bases between. The CDR3 length is 16 residues. CDR1 and CDR2 (germline): SGHNT, YYREEE (reference sequence). Sequencing used peripheral blood, obtained 28 days after the second AZD1222 dose. This sequence originates from an adult who received the AZD1222 COVID-19 vaccine. This chain joins TRBV5-4 and TRBJ1-6, with D tentatively TRBD1 (5 bases). The CDR3 DNA is TGTGCCAGCAGCTCCGGCCGGGACTCTAGTAATTCACCCCTCCACTTT. The encoded protein is CASSSGRDSSNSPLHF.